The present entry profiles one T cell receptor beta chain with its context. Only in-frame clones appear in the TCRdb table, and some are missing; sequencing was by immunoSEQ multiplex PCR. This table holds over 75,000 clones, approximately 96% found once. This specimen comes from a study of technical replicates of blood from a handful of donors. Germline V CDR1 and CDR2: SGHNT, YYREEE (reference sequence). The CDR3 has 13 amino acids. Trimming pared 4 bases from V and 5 bases from J, leaving 12 bases between. V is TRBV5-4 and J is TRBJ1-1, with D possibly matching TRBD1 (6 bases). The clonotype comes from a human donor in good health. Sequencing was done on a sample of T cells isolated from PBMCs. CDR3 coding DNA: TGTGCCAGCAGCGGCAGCCAGGGGACTGAAGCTTTCTTT. It yields the protein CASSGSQGTEAFF. Using reference TRBV5-4 and TRBJ1-1 for the parts outside the CDR3, the full variable domain is ETGVTQSPTHLIKTRGQQVTLRCSSQSGHNTVSWYQQALGQGPQFIFQYYREEENGRGNFPPRFSGLQFPNYSSELNVNALELDDSALYLCASSGSQGTEAFFGQGTRLTVV.